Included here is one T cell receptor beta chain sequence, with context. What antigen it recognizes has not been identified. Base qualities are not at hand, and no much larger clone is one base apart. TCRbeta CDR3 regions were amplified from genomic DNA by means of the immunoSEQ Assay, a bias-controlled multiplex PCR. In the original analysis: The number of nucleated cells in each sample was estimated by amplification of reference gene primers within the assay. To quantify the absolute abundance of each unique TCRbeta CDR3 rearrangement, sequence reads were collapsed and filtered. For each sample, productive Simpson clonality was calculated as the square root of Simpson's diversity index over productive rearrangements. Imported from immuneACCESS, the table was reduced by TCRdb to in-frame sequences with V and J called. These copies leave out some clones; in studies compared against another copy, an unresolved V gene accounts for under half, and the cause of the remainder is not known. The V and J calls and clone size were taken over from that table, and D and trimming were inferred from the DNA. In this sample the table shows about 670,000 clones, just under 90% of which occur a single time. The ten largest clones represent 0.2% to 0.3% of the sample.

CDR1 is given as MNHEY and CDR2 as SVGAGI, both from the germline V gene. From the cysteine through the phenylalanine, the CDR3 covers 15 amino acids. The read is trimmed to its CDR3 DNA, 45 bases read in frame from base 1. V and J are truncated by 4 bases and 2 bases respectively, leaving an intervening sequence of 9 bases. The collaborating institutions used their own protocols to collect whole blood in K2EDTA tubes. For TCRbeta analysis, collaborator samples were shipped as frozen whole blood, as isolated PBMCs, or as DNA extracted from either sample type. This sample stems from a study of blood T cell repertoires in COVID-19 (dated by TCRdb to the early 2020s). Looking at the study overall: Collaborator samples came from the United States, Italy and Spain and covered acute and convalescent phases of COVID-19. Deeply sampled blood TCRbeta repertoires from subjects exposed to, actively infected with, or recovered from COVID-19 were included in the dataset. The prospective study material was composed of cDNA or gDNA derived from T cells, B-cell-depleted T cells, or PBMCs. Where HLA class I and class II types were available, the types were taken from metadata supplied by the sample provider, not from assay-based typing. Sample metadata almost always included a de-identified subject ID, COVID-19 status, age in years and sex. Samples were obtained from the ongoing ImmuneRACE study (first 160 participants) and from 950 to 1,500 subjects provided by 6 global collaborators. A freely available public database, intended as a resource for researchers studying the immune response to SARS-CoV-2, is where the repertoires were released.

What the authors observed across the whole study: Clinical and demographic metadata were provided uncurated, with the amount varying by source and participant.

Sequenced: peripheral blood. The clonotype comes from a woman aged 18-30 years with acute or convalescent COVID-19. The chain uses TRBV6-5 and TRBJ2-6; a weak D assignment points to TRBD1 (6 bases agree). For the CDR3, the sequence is CASSSQGTGANVLTF. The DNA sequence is TGTGCCAGCAGTTCTCAGGGGACTGGGGCCAACGTCCTGACTTTC.